What follows are 27 T cell receptor beta chains derived from one specimen sequenced in a study of monozygotic twins with inflammatory bowel disease (dated by TCRdb to 2018 to 2020). Preparation of the library involved 5' RACE. The run used an Illumina HiSeq 2500. TCRdb reprocessed the raw reads; every CDR3 protein sequence is a single record, and DNA is not supplied. The table for this sample records about 420,000 distinct CDR3 sequences. Around 2.3% of the sample goes to the ten largest clones. The sequenced sample was blood. Receptors were obtained from a human donor with ulcerative colitis or Crohn's disease, or a healthy co-twin of an affected twin (not recorded which).

The rearrangement joins TRBV3-1 to TRBJ2-1; as DNA is missing, the TRBD1 call by TCRdb cannot be tested. Germline CDR1 LGHDT, CDR2 YNNKEL (reference sequence). The CDR3 contains 14 residues. The CDR3 spells CASSYTGGLDEQFF.

V is TRBV28 and J is TRBJ1-5. Germline CDR1 and CDR2: MDHEN and SYDVKM. There are 14 residues in the CDR3. The CDR3 region is CASSLMGVNQPQHF.

CDR3 sequence reads: CASRRKTGSGGTEAFF. The V gene is TRBV3-1, the J gene TRBJ1-1; no DNA is available, so the TRBD1 call from TCRdb remains unchecked. The length of the CDR3 is 16 residues. Germline V gene lookup returns CDR1 LGHDT and CDR2 YNNKEL (reference sequence).

The chain is built from TRBV20-1 and TRBJ2-7; TCRdb outputs TRBD1, but without DNA this stays unchecked. This CDR3 comprises 12 residues. Germline CDR1 and CDR2: DFQATT and SNEGSKA (reference sequence). This CDR3 reads CSATGQGGEQYF.

This chain links TRBV18 with TRBJ1-4. The CDR3 is 17 amino acids. Germline values: CDR1 KGHSH, CDR2 LQKENI. The CDR3 reads CASSPAGPITTNEKLFF.

This rearrangement joins TRBV5-5 to TRBJ2-3; TCRdb gives TRBD1 as the D gene, but with no DNA this cannot be confirmed. The germline V gene encodes CDR1 SGHKS and CDR2 YYEKEE (reference sequence). The CDR3 covers 15 residues. CDR3 amino acids: CASSFDWPPTDTQYF.

The rearrangement joins TRBV19 to TRBJ1-4. This CDR3 spans 14 amino acids. Germline-derived CDR1 and CDR2 are LNHDA and SQIVND (reference sequence). This CDR3 reads CASSRTGLDEKLFF.

The chain joins TRBV15 to TRBJ2-1; absent DNA, TCRdb's TRBD1 call cannot be checked. The V gene's germline CDR1 is LNHNV and CDR2 YYDKDF (reference sequence). This CDR3 region has 13 residues. The CDR3 sequence: CATSERRGDEQFF.

The V and J genes are TRBV5-1 and TRBJ2-3; TCRdb gives TRBD1 as the D gene, but with no DNA this cannot be confirmed. CDR1 and CDR2 from the germline V gene are SGHRS and YFSETQ. The CDR3 is 14 residues long. The chain's CDR3 is CASSLVGSPDTQYF.

The J gene is TRBJ2-1, the V gene TRBV19; TCRdb's assignment of TRBD2 cannot be checked, as there is no DNA. Germline V gene data show CDR1 as LNHDA and CDR2 as SQIVND (reference sequence). This CDR3 is built from 16 residues. CDR3 residues: CASSIPLARNYNEQFF.

This sequence joins TRBV4-1 and TRBJ2-3; TCRdb returns TRBD2, unconfirmable since there is no DNA. Germline-derived CDR1 and CDR2 are MGHRA and YSYEKL. CDR3 length: 16 amino acids. The chain's CDR3 is CASSQDRLAGTDTQYF.

This chain joins TRBV11-2 and TRBJ2-2; checking the TCRdb D call of TRBD2 is not possible without DNA. The CDR3 extends over 17 amino acids. From germline, CDR1 is SGHAT and CDR2 FQNNGV. Here the CDR3 reads CASSLVAASGGTGELFF.

The chain links TRBV6-1 to TRBJ1-1; TCRdb selects TRBD1, and the lack of DNA leaves this call unchecked. Germline V lookup: CDR1 MNHNS, CDR2 SASEGT. The CDR3 has 14 residues. The CDR3 is CASSQGHKDTEAFF.

The chain links TRBV20-1 to TRBJ1-2; absent DNA, TCRdb's TRBD1 call cannot be checked. Looked up from germline, CDR1 is DFQATT and CDR2 is SNEGSKA (reference sequence). CDR3 size: 13 residues. CDR3 residues: CSALDPGGYGYTF.

The chain uses TRBV20-1 and TRBJ2-3; as DNA is missing, the TRBD2 call by TCRdb cannot be tested. Germline V CDR1 and CDR2: DFQATT, SNEGSKA (reference sequence). The CDR3 loop spans 15 amino acids. The CDR3 reads CSAGRTSGTTDTQYF.

CDR3 region: CSARRDRNEKLFF. The rearrangement uses TRBV20-1 and TRBJ1-4; TCRdb lists TRBD1, though no DNA is available to test this call. This CDR3 contains 13 residues. Germline CDR1 and CDR2: DFQATT and SNEGSKA (reference sequence).

This sequence joins TRBV25-1 and TRBJ1-4; TCRdb selects TRBD1, and the lack of DNA leaves this call unchecked. The CDR3 is made up of 16 amino acids. Germline loops: CDR1 MGHDK, CDR2 SYGVNS. CDR3 region: CASSGSLTPGNEKLFF.

This chain links TRBV10-3 with TRBJ1-5; checking the TCRdb D call of TRBD1 is not possible without DNA. Germline loops: CDR1 ENHRY, CDR2 SYGVKD. This CDR3 is built from 17 residues. The chain's CDR3 is CAISESGRGTSNQPQHF.

This chain connects TRBV5-1 to TRBJ2-3; TCRdb designates TRBD1, a call that cannot be tested without DNA. CDR1 and CDR2 (germline): SGHRS, YFSETQ. This CDR3 comprises 13 residues. CDR3: CASSLGGSDTQYF.

The chain combines TRBV24-1 with TRBJ2-1; the D call of TRBD1 rests on TCRdb alone, since no DNA is present to check it. Germline lookup yields CDR1 KGHDR and CDR2 SFDVKD. CDR3 length: 13 amino acids. CDR3 amino acids: CATRQVPGDEQFF.

The rearrangement links TRBV11-2 to TRBJ1-2. The length of the CDR3 is 14 residues. The germline V gene has CDR1 SGHAT and CDR2 FQNNGV. The CDR3 sequence is CASTRIGANYGYTF. Drawing the rest from reference TRBV11-2 and TRBJ1-2, the complete variable domain is EAGVAQSPRYKIIEKRQSVAFWCNPISGHATLYWYQQILGQGPKLLIQFQNNGVVDDSQLPKDRFSAERLKGVDSTLKIQPAKLEDSAVYLCASTRIGANYGYTFGSGTRLTVV.

This chain connects TRBV10-1 to TRBJ2-3. CDR1 and CDR2 from the germline V gene are WNHNN and SYGVQD (reference sequence). This CDR3 has 16 residues. The chain's CDR3 is CASSDRSSANSDTQYF.

This chain links TRBV6-1 with TRBJ2-5. Per the germline V gene, CDR1 is MNHNS and CDR2 is SASEGT. The CDR3 sequence is 12 residues long. CDR3 residues: CASSFGVETQYF.

CDR3 residues: CSVFIRDRGLEQFF. The rearrangement uses TRBV29-1 and TRBJ2-1; the TCRdb call, TRBD1, lacks DNA for checking. The CDR3 has 14 amino acids. The germline V gene encodes CDR1 SQVTM and CDR2 ANQGSEA.

The V and J genes are TRBV3-1 and TRBJ1-6; TCRdb returns TRBD1, unconfirmable since there is no DNA. CDR3 size: 17 residues. Germline-derived CDR1 and CDR2 are LGHDT and YNNKEL (reference sequence). The CDR3 sequence: CASSQGAYRTPNSPLHF. The full variable domain, with the rest looked up from reference TRBV3-1 and TRBJ1-6, is DTAVSQTPKYLVTQMGNDKSIKCEQNLGHDTMYWYKQDSKKFLKIMFSYNNKELIINETVPNRFSPKSPDKAHLNLHINSLELGDSAVYFCASSQGAYRTPNSPLHFGNGTRLTVT.

The chain is built from TRBV6-1 and TRBJ2-3; checking the TCRdb D call of TRBD2 is not possible without DNA. The CDR3 contains 16 residues. CDR1 is MNHNS, CDR2 SASEGT, per germline. CDR3 amino acids: CASRKGLAGPTDTQYF.

V is TRBV5-1 and J is TRBJ1-1; TCRdb's assignment of TRBD1 cannot be checked, as there is no DNA. The CDR3 length is 16 residues. Per the germline V gene, CDR1 is SGHRS and CDR2 is YFSETQ. The CDR3: CASSSGTGVMNTEAFF.